Detailed here is one TCR beta chain. Its antigen remains unidentified. Sequenced by immunoSEQ multiplex PCR; TCRdb stores in-frame clones only, minus some. The sample has 25,000 or so clones, 75% to 90% seen once. This record comes from a study of T cells in localized non-small cell lung cancer. Findings of the study overall: It was uninvolved adjacent lung that showed the highest T cell clonality, exceeding tumor.

This CDR3 region has 11 residues. Looked up from germline, CDR1 is GTSNPN and CDR2 is SVGIG (reference sequence). V gave up 5 bases and J gave up 6 bases, with 11 bases separating them. The rearrangement uses TRBV30 and TRBJ2-7; weak D call: TRBD1 (5 bases). The input for sequencing was peripheral blood, taken before any cancer treatment. The clonotype was recovered from a female donor of 60 years or more with stage I lung adenocarcinoma. The chain's CDR3 is CAWSRAREQYF. The CDR3, as DNA: TGTGCCTGGTCCAGGGCCCGCGAGCAGTACTTC.